One sample yielded the 8 T cell receptor beta chains listed below, sequenced in a study of fetal regulatory T cell absence and autoimmunity. Generated by immunoSEQ multiplex PCR, the TCRdb table keeps only in-frame clones and is missing some. The sample carries 85,000 to 100,000 clones, about three quarters recorded once. Sequencing was performed on pancreas tissue. The receptors derive from a male donor with IPEX syndrome.

The chain recombines TRBV2 with TRBJ1-1; unclear D gene. Germline V lookup: CDR1 SNHLY, CDR2 FYNNEI. V lost 6 bases and J 0 bases, leaving 5 bases between the germline ends. The CDR3 runs to 12 residues. The CDR3 protein is CASRALNTEAFF. The CDR3 DNA is TGTGCCAGCAGGGCCTTGAACACTGAAGCTTTCTTT.

The J gene is TRBJ1-2, the V gene TRBV5-5, with D unclear. The germline gives CDR1 SGHKS, CDR2 YYEKEE (reference sequence). V was trimmed by 0 bases and J by 8 bases, leaving 11 bases between them. The CDR3 length is 13 residues. Written as DNA, the CDR3 is TGTGCCAGCAGCTTGGGCCGCGTCGCGGGCTACACCTTC. Translated, it gives CASSLGRVAGYTF.

This chain joins TRBV7-9 and TRBJ2-3; tentatively, D is TRBD2 (6 bases). The germline V gene encodes CDR1 SEHNR and CDR2 FQNEAQ (reference sequence). Trimming removed 2 bases from V and 4 bases from J, with 13 bases in between. The CDR3 totals 15 residues. This CDR3 reads CASSLRGAGADTQYF. The CDR3, as DNA: TGTGCCAGCAGCTTACGCGGGGCTGGGGCAGATACGCAGTATTTT.

This chain links TRBV10-3 with TRBJ2-3; 9 positions agree with TRBD1. CDR3 length equals 15 residues. The germline CDR1 and CDR2 sequences are ENHRY and SYGVKD. V shed 6 bases, J shed 4 bases, and the junction held 8 bases outside the gene matches. CDR3 protein: CAIRRTGQGSDTQYF. The CDR3 DNA reads as TGTGCCATCAGAAGGACGGGACAGGGATCAGATACGCAGTATTTT.

V usage is TRBV6-5 and J usage is TRBJ2-3; 14 nucleotides agree with TRBD2. Germline CDR1 and CDR2: MNHEY and SVGAGI. This CDR3 has 14 amino acids. V was clipped by 5 bases and J by 5 bases; unmatched bases: 0. The CDR3 loop is CASSGTSGGDTQYF. The CDR3 DNA reads as TGTGCCAGCAGTGGGACTAGCGGGGGAGATACGCAGTATTTT.

The chain combines TRBV27 with TRBJ2-3; D not resolved. CDR1 is MNHEY, CDR2 SMNVEV, per germline (reference sequence). This CDR3 contains 14 residues. Trimming cost V 4 bases and J 2 bases, with 10 bases left between them. The CDR3 DNA reads TGTGCCAGCAGTTACGGCAGCCTCACAGATACGCAGTATTTT. This sequence encodes CASSYGSLTDTQYF.

This clone has only a few counts. J is TRBJ1-5 and V is TRBV4-2, with D tentatively TRBD1 (5 bases). Germline V gene data show CDR1 as LGHNA and CDR2 as YNFKEQ. Trimming stripped 5 bases from V and 7 bases from J, with 12 bases between. The CDR3 runs to 13 residues. CDR3 amino acids: CASSAFGGQPQHF. The CDR3 coding sequence is TGTGCCAGCAGCGCTTTCGGGGGGCAGCCCCAGCATTTT.

Details on this clone: Its ends do not fully match the called genes, so a read error is possible. V is TRBV25-1 and J is TRBJ1-2; 7 bases align to TRBD1. The germline V gene encodes CDR1 MGHDK and CDR2 SYGVNS. The CDR3 runs 13 residues. The CDR3: CAGSRGSNYGYTF. The CDR3 DNA reads TGTGCCGGCAGCAGGGGGTCAAACTATGGCTACACCTTC.